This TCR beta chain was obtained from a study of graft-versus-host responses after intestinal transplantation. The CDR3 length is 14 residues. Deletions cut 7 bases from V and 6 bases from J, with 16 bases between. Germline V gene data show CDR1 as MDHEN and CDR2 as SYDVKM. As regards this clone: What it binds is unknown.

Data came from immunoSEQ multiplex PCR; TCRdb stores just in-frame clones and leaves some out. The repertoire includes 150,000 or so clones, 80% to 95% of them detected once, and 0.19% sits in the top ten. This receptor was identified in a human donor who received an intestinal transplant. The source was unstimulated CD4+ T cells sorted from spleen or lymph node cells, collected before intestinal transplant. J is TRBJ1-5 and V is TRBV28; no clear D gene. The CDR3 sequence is CASNRLSGLQPQHF. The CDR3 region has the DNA TGTGCCAGCAATAGACTCAGCGGCCTTCAGCCCCAGCATTTT.